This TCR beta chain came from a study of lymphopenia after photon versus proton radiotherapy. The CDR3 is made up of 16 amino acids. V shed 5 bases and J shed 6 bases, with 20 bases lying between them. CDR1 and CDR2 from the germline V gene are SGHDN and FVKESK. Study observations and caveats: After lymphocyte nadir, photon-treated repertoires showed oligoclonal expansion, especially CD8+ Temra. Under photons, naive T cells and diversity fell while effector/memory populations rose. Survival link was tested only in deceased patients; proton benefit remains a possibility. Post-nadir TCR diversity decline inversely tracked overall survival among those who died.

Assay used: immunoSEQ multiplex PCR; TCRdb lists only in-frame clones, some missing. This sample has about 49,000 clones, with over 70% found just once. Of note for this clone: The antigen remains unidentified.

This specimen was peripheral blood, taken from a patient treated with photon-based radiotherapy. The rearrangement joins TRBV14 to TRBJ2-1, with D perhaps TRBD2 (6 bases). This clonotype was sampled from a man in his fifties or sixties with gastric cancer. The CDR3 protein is CASSLRGGILGNEQFF. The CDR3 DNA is TGTGCCAGCAGCTTAAGGGGCGGGATCCTGGGCAATGAGCAGTTCTTC.